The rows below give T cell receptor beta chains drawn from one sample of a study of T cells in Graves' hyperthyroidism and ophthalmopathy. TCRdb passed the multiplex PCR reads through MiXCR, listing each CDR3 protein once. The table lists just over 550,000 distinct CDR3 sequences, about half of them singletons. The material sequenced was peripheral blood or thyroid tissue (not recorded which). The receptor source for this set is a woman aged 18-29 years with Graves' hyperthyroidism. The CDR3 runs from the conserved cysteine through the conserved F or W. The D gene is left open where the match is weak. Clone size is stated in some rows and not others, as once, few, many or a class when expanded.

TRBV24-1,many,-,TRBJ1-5,TGTGCCACCAGTGATTTGTTAGGCAGGGTCGAGAGAAAGCCCCAGCATTTT,CATSDLLGRVERKPQHF
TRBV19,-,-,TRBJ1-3,TGTGCCAGTAGTATTGGACCCCCCGGAGGGACCATATATTTT,CASSIGPPGGTIYF
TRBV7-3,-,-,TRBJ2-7,TGTGCCAGCAGCTTAATGTCCGGATCGGCCTACGAGCAGTACTTC,CASSLMSGSAYEQYF
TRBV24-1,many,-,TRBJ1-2,TGTGCCCCCTGCCGGGGTCACTATGGCTACACCTTC,CAPCRGHYGYTF
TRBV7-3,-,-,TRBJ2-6,TGTGCCAGCAGCCAAAGCCAGGGAGGCACCGGGGCCAACGTCCTGACTTTC,CASSQSQGGTGANVLTF
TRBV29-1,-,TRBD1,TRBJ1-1,TGCAGCTTAGGACAGGGGGCTTCTGAAGCTTTCTTT,CSLGQGASEAFF
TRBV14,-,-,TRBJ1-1,TGTGCCAGCAGCCAAGAGGTATTAGCGAACACTGAAGCTTTCTTT,CASSQEVLANTEAFF
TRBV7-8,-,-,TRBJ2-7,TGTGCCAGCAGCCCCCCGGGAGTGGATGAGCAGTACTTC,CASSPPGVDEQYF
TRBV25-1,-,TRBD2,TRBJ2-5,TGTGCCAGCACTCCCCCCAGAGCTAGCGGCCGGACCCAGTACTTC,CASTPPRASGRTQYF
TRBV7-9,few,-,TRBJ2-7,TGTGCCAGCAGCCCAAAAAGCGGCTACGAGCAGTACTTC,CASSPKSGYEQYF
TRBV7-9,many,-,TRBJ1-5,TGTGCCAGCAGCTATGCGGAGGGATGGCAGCCCCAGCATTTT,CASSYAEGWQPQHF
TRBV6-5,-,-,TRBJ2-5,TGTGCCAGCAGTGAATACGGCAGCCCAGAGACCCAGTACTTC,CASSEYGSPETQYF